The TCR beta chain described here comes from a study of T cells in localized non-small cell lung cancer. Findings and caveats of the study: In adjacent lung appeared a median 57 of the top 100 tumor clones. Uninvolved adjacent lung showed peak T cell clonality, exceeding tumor. Since sequencing was restricted to only one region of the tumor, intratumor heterogeneity remains a possibility. Density of T cells in blood, when higher, went with longer overall survival.

Note on this clone: Its specificity is not known.

Here immunoSEQ multiplex PCR was the method, and the copy in TCRdb shows in-frame clones only, minus some. This table holds about 31,000 clones, roughly 94% found once. This clonotype was sampled from a woman aged 35 to 69 with stage I lung adenocarcinoma. Sequenced here: peripheral blood, sampled before any cancer treatment.

This CDR3 reads CASSSGQGDFYEQYF. The CDR3 coding sequence is TGTGCCAGCAGCTCAGGACAGGGGGACTTCTACGAGCAGTACTTC. V and J are TRBV7-9 and TRBJ2-7; 10 bases are shared with TRBD1. The CDR3 totals 15 residues. V was pared by 4 bases and J by 3 bases, with 6 bases of the junction left unmatched. Germline CDR1 is SEHNR and CDR2 is FQNEAQ (reference sequence).